This TCR beta chain was captured by sequencing in a study of cytomegalovirus exposure and HLA in healthy donors (dated by TCRdb to the late 2010s). Study-wide context: In an earlier analysis of 450 to 750 of the donors, 250 to 350 Gb of sequence data and some 120 million unique TCR beta sequences from 180 million or so T cells were reported. An early release that covered some 630 HLA-typed donors contained approximately 300 gigabases of sequencing data and 70 million to 100 million unique TCR sequences. Of the roughly 390 genotyped donors, approximately 83% fell in the genetic ancestry cluster associated with self-reported Caucasian donors. The study aimed to test whether cataloging public T cell receptors could reveal signatures of past pathogen exposure. Using immunosequencing, the study profiled T cell repertoires from some 670 subjects and related those repertoires to cytomegalovirus serostatus. A separate validation cohort of roughly 110 different subjects was used in addition to the 666-subject first cohort. The study combined high-throughput TCR immunosequencing, statistical association of individual TCRs with disease status, and machine learning to predict cytomegalovirus infection status. To study patterns of TCR occurrence, a later analysis re-analyzed previously published TCR beta repertoires from several hundred donors and added high-resolution HLA genotyping. Rather than drawing on any new phenotypic data, the later analysis identified candidate immune exposures from TCR beta sequences and the way those sequences occurred across donors. An earlier analysis of about 620 of the donors applied high-throughput TCR beta sequencing to assess whether each TCR beta V gene segment acted as functional or pseudogenic. Alongside the repertoire data, information on donor age, sex, ethnicity and CMV serostatus was compiled. A later genetic analysis used genome-wide SNP genotypes for about three fifths of the 666 donors, treating that subset as a discovery cohort. Every discovery cohort repertoire had been produced on one sequencing platform. HLA typing included class I and class II loci at four-digit resolution. The number of typed donors differed by locus: about 629-630 for A, B, C, DRB1 and DQB1; some 540 for DQA1; 606 for DPA1; and some 470 for DPB1. Because of strong linkage in the cohort, 4 to 6 DR-DQ haplotypes were treated as single units for association and clustering. On average, 235,054 unique TCR beta nucleotide sequences were sequenced per donor among several hundred genotyped donors of the cohort, with about 17% of those sequences being non-productive. Results and caveats for the whole study, not just this receptor: A later analysis found that TCR association rates varied across HLA loci, with DRB1 alleles showing the most associated TCRs and HLA-C alleles the fewest. Several of the top co-occurrence clusters appeared to be linked to parvovirus B19, influenza, CMV and Epstein-Barr virus, according to a later analysis. A further reported finding was that TCR beta sequences accurately predicted the HLA-A and HLA-B alleles for most subjects in the first cohort. A cluster of highly shared sequence variants was judged likely to be a technical artifact of the sequencing pipeline. Because HLA typing was missing for some donors at each locus, association tests included only the typed subset. Because the 87-base-pair reads could not distinguish some IMGT-functional V segments, including TRBV6-2 and TRBV6-3, those segments were excluded. Only TCR beta chains were sequenced in this cohort, and the absence of alpha or paired-chain data limited detectable features. Linkage disequilibrium might explain the correlated functional status among segregating V segments, but an unknown experimental factor could not be ruled out. An earlier analysis of around 500 of the donors showed that most TCR beta V segments appeared in productive rearrangements either about 87% or about 30% of the time, which broadly matched IMGT annotations. A few of the identified cytomegalovirus-associated TCR beta chains were confirmed in vitro to be specific for cytomegalovirus antigens. Immune exposure information for the cohort was limited to CMV serostatus. An association between a missense DCLRE1C variant and V-gene and J-gene trimming of TCR beta chains was found in a later genetic analysis and replicated in an independent cohort. Specific HLA alleles were associated with over 15,000 TCR beta sequences at a false discovery rate of 0.05 in a later analysis. Across donors, most TCR sequences were observed very rarely, whereas some public TCRs were present in many individuals. The classifier was reported to diagnose cytomegalovirus status with high specificity and sensitivity in both the original cohort and the validation cohort. Roughly uniform sequencing depth across donors was assumed in presence/absence analyses, although this assumption may not hold. A later genetic analysis reported fewer N-insertions in productive TCRs among donors in an Asian-associated ancestry cluster than the roughly 700-donor mean. Most CMV-associated TCR beta chains appeared to be HLA-restricted in a later analysis, and the HLA associations seemed to be driven largely by CMV exposure. About 17 rarely observed V segments, including chromosome 9 orphons, were excluded from the earlier analysis of about 500 of the donors because counts were too low. A total of fewer than 200 TCR beta chains were listed by the study as associated with cytomegalovirus. Compared with equally common non-associated chains, HLA-associated TCR beta chains in a later analysis were more clonally expanded and had lower generation probabilities. According to the authors, the approach could potentially be generalized to other disease states and immunological phenotypes. When HLA alleles, especially DR and DQ, strongly co-occurred, attributing TCR associations to individual alleles was difficult.

The cohort was made up of 666 healthy bone marrow donors. At the time of sampling, every cohort member was nominally healthy, though immune exposures that went unrecorded were likely present. The donor was CMV seronegative and belonged to the group of approximately 320 seronegative cohort members. Each donor provided a peripheral blood sample, and peripheral blood mononuclear cells were used for TCR beta sequencing. Genomic DNA extraction from the blood cell samples was performed with the Qiagen DNeasy Blood Extraction Kit. Concerning this clone: What this receptor recognizes is not known. The input lacks base qualities; no much larger clone sits a single base away.

After removal of 4 bases from V and 10 bases from J, the junction retains 3 bases not matched to a gene. The CDR3 holds 12 amino acids from the cysteine to the phenylalanine. Just the 36-base CDR3 DNA is kept, in frame starting at base 1. The germline V gene (reference sequence) yields WNHNN for CDR1 and SYGVQD for CDR2. Libraries came from the immunoSEQ multiplex PCR assay. For the multiplex PCR, a mixture combining 60 forward primers for TCR Vbeta segments and 13 reverse primers for TCR Jbeta segments was used. The CDR3 region of rearranged TCR beta genes was amplified from genomic DNA with a multiplex PCR assay. Amplified TCR beta libraries were sequenced as 87-base-pair reads on the Illumina HiSeq System. In the authors' own workflow: In a later analysis, tens of millions of unique TCR beta chains were counted across the 500 to 700 repertoires, and approximately 11 million of these chains were shared by at least two donors. Raw reads were error-corrected and collapsed into unique sequences by a nearest-neighbor algorithm in which closely related sequences were merged to remove PCR and sequencing errors. Alignment of CDR3 sequences to IMGT reference sequences was used to assign V, D and J gene segments. For a sequence to be retained, a match of at least six nucleotides was required to both a V gene segment and a J gene segment. A rearrangement counted as productive if the CDR3 had no stop codons and remained in frame with V and J, and every other rearrangement counted as non-productive. CDR3 was defined by IMGT convention, running from the second conserved V-encoded cysteine to the conserved J-encoded phenylalanine. The earlier analysis of 587 of the donors excluded any sequence lacking an unambiguous match to a single V gene segment. An earlier analysis of about 590 of the donors classified V segments as functional when productive rearrangements were above 56.7% and as segregating when the standard deviation between donors was above 5%. A statistical classification framework was built for diagnosing cytomegalovirus status from the catalog of TCR beta chain sequences. A later analysis assigned V and J genes by comparing TCR nucleotide sequences with IMGT/GENE-DB human TR gene sequences. Using the TCRdist pipeline, a later analysis assigned CDR3 sequences along with most-parsimonious VDJ recombination scenarios. In a later analysis, each TCR beta chain was defined by its CDR3 amino acid sequence together with its V-gene family, and reads lacking a unique V-gene family were excluded. As a way to deal with suspected cross-contamination and a sequencing artifact, a later analysis dropped approximately 590 nucleotide sequences that were highly shared and had low generation probability. A later analysis calculated a clonal expansion index for each public chain from normalized within-repertoire ranks of inferred template counts. Generation probabilities in a later analysis came from a VDJ recombination model fitted to out-of-frame rearrangements, and those results were checked against IGoR. In a later analysis, hypergeometric tests were used to score TCR-TCR, TCR-HLA and TCR-CMV co-occurrence, with a repertoire-size bias correction applied to TCR pairs. False discovery rates were estimated in a later analysis by permuting HLA or CMV assignments 20 times. In a later analysis, co-occurring TCRs were grouped with DBSCAN, and TCRdist sequence similarity was added when clustering was performed within HLA-allele-positive subsets. For co-occurrence clustering, repertoires with fewer than 30,000 or more than 120,000 public chains were excluded, along with roughly 5 repertoires with anomalous nucleotide sharing. Here the immuneACCESS table is served through TCRdb, limited to in-frame sequences with V and J called. Missing clones are a known gap in these copies; in checked studies unresolved V genes cover under half, and the rest lacks a known reason. V, J and clone size derive from that table, while D and trimming were established from the DNA sequence. This sample has more than 95,000 clones in its table, and 78% of those were observed once. The ten largest make up roughly 1.3% of the sample.

The specimen sequenced was PBMCs. The V and J segments used are TRBV10-1 and TRBJ2-1, and 8 junctional nucleotides match TRBD2. The origin of this receptor is a young man in good health and CMV-seronegative. The CDR3 in this case is CASSVSGDEQFF. The DNA sequence follows: TGCGCCAGCAGTGTTAGCGGGGACGAGCAGTTCTTC.